Each of the 32 T cell receptor beta chains below was sequenced from the same sample in a study of T cells in Graves' hyperthyroidism and ophthalmopathy. RNA transcripts were the template for amplifying TCR beta CDR3 regions. Initially, a first-round RT-PCR of the TCR CDR3 employed the HTBI primer set. TCRdb used MiXCR to reprocess the multiplex PCR reads, holding one entry per CDR3 protein. This repertoire shows about 610,000 distinct CDR3 sequences, around 16% found once; its top ten account for roughly 3%. Sequencing was done on a sample of blood. These receptors all stem from a woman in her thirties or forties with Graves' ophthalmopathy.

The chain combines TRBV10-3 with TRBJ2-3; D may be TRBD2 (5 bases). V lost 3 bases, J lost 2 bases, and 12 bases lay in between. CDR1 is ENHRY and CDR2 is SYGVKD in the germline V gene. This CDR3 contains 15 residues. The CDR3 region is CAISDTASYTDTQYF. CDR3 nucleotides: TGTGCCATCAGTGACACTGCTAGCTACACAGATACGCAGTATTTT.

Turning to this clonotype: A read error may be the cause here, since a much bigger clone is one base away. This chain joins TRBV30 and TRBJ1-5; no definite D call. Germline V gene sequence: CDR1 GTSNPN, CDR2 SVGIG (reference sequence). Trimming cost V 0 bases and J 9 bases, with 12 bases left between them. There are 13 residues in the CDR3. The CDR3 protein is CAWSVRSYRPQHF. CDR3 in DNA: TGTGCCTGGAGTGTACGGAGCTACCGGCCCCAGCATTTT. The whole variable domain, filled in from reference TRBV30 and TRBJ1-5, reads SQTIHQWPATLVQPVGSPLSLECTVEGTSNPNLYWYRQAAGRGLQLLFYSVGIGQISSEVPQNLSASRPQDRQFILSSKKLLLSDSGFYLCAWSVRSYRPQHFGDGTRLSIL.

This clonotype occurred a few times. The V call is TRBV5-1, the J call TRBJ2-5; D is undetermined. This CDR3 comprises 14 residues. Germline V gives CDR1 SGHRS, CDR2 YFSETQ. Trimming removed 1 base at V and 0 bases at J, with 7 bases between. The CDR3 spells CASSLLGYQETQYF. In nucleotides, the CDR3 is TGCGCCAGCAGCTTGCTTGGGTACCAAGAGACCCAGTACTTC.

This clonotype was seen repeatedly, ten times or more. CDR3 bases: TGTGCCACCAGCAGAGAACGTAGCAGGGCAGATACGCAGTATTTT. As protein: CATSRERSRADTQYF. The chain combines TRBV15 with TRBJ2-3; D possibly corresponds to TRBD1 (5 bases). This CDR3 has 15 residues. CDR1 is LNHNV, CDR2 YYDKDF, per germline (reference sequence). V was pared by 0 bases and J by 4 bases, with 11 bases between.

This clonotype was found many times. V and J are TRBV12-3 or TRBV12-4 and TRBJ2-2, with D uncertain. The CDR3 totals 12 residues. Between the trimmed V and J ends, which lost 10 bases and 7 bases, there was a span of 13 bases. CDR3: CANQREGGELFF. The CDR3 bases are TGTGCCAACCAAAGGGAAGGCGGGGAGCTGTTTTTT.

This clonotype was observed a handful of times. This chain links TRBV11-2 with TRBJ2-4; D unclear. The CDR3 runs to 14 residues. The V gene lost 5 bases and the J gene lost 0 bases, with 8 bases spanning the gap. In germline, CDR1 is SGHAT, CDR2 FQNNGV. The CDR3 DNA is TGTGCCAGCAGCACTCCGTTAGCCAAAAACATTCAGTACTTC. Residues: CASSTPLAKNIQYF.

This clonotype was seen ten or more times. V and J are TRBV6-1 and TRBJ2-3; 8 bases align to TRBD2. Germline trimming cut 6 bases from V and 8 bases from J; bases unmatched to any gene: 10. Germline-derived CDR1 and CDR2 are MNHNS and SASEGT. The CDR3 is made up of 14 amino acids. The CDR3 nucleotides are TGTGCCAGCAGCTGGACTAGCTGGAGGGGTACGCAGTATTTT. Amino acid sequence: CASSWTSWRGTQYF.

This clonotype was counted at least ten times. The CDR3 DNA is TGTGCCAGCAGCCAAGAGAGGGGGATACGTGGCTACACCTTC. Translation gives CASSQERGIRGYTF. The chain links TRBV3-1 to TRBJ1-2; a possible D gene is TRBD1 (6 bases). Deletions cut 0 bases from V and 7 bases from J, with 12 bases between. The V gene's germline CDR1 is LGHDT and CDR2 YNNKEL (reference sequence). The CDR3 sequence is 14 residues long.

V gene TRBV29-1 combines with J gene TRBJ1-3; tentatively, D is TRBD1 (5 bases). Germline V CDR1 and CDR2: SQVTM, ANQGSEA. This CDR3 is built from 17 residues. V lost 0 bases, J lost 0 bases, and 15 bases lay in between. The CDR3: CSVEDLLGGDSGNTIYF. The CDR3 bases are TGCAGCGTTGAAGATCTGTTGGGGGGGGACTCTGGAAACACCATATATTTT.

This clonotype was counted at least ten times. The chain recombines TRBV2 with TRBJ2-4; TRBD1 agrees at 9 bases. V gave up 5 bases and J gave up 1 base; unmatched junction bases: 6. CDR3 length equals 16 residues. CDR1 and CDR2 (germline): SNHLY, FYNNEI. CDR3 nucleotide sequence: TGTGCCAGCAGTTCACGGACAGGGGTGGCCAAAAACATTCAGTACTTC. It is translated as CASSSRTGVAKNIQYF.

This clonotype was observed at least ten times. DNA of the CDR3: TGTGCCAGCAAGGTTCCGGGAGGGTCCTACGAGCAGTACTTC. This sequence encodes CASKVPGGSYEQYF. The chain couples TRBV12-3 or TRBV12-4 to TRBJ2-7, with TRBD2 matching over 8 bases. The CDR3 loop spans 14 amino acids. V dropped 7 bases and J dropped 1; count of bases not matched to a gene: 6.

Only a few counts were recorded for this clonotype. The chain is built from TRBV11-1 and TRBJ2-3, with 7 bases identical to TRBD2. The CDR3 has 16 amino acids. Germline loops: CDR1 SGHAT, CDR2 FQDESV (reference sequence). V dropped 1 base and J dropped 6; count of bases not matched to a gene: 10. The chain's CDR3 is CASSLEGTGRRDTQYF. The CDR3 nucleotides read TGTGCCAGCAGCTTAGAAGGGACCGGGAGGAGGGATACGCAGTATTTT.

This clonotype was observed at least ten times. The chain has TRBV28 and TRBJ1-6; possible D gene TRBD1, 5 bases. Trimming cost V 7 bases and J 9 bases, with 16 bases left between them. This CDR3 region has 14 residues. Germline V CDR1 and CDR2: MDHEN, SYDVKM. In nucleotides, the CDR3 is TGTGCCAGCATTCGAGGGGCGTGGGGTTCACCCCTCCACTTT. Encoded protein: CASIRGAWGSPLHF.

This clonotype was counted a few times. This chain links TRBV2 with TRBJ1-1; D ambiguous. The CDR3 totals 14 residues. Germline CDR1 is SNHLY and CDR2 is FYNNEI. The germline V and J ends were trimmed by 7 bases and 5 bases, with 17 bases remaining between them. The CDR3 sequence: CASKESSRRTEAFF. For the CDR3, the DNA is TGTGCCAGCAAAGAGTCTTCCAGGAGGACTGAAGCTTTCTTT. Full variable domain (outside the CDR3, taken from reference TRBV2 and TRBJ1-1): EPEVTQTPSHQVTQMGQEVILRCVPISNHLYFYWYRQILGQKVEFLVSFYNNEISEKSEIFDDQFSVERPDGSNFTLKIRSTKLEDSAMYFCASKESSRRTEAFFGQGTRLTVV.

This clonotype was seen many times. The rearrangement links TRBV30 to TRBJ1-4; D is possibly TRBD1 (5 bases). Per the germline V gene, CDR1 is GTSNPN and CDR2 is SVGIG (reference sequence). The CDR3 length is 14 residues. Trimming pared 4 bases from V and 7 bases from J, leaving 16 bases between. The CDR3 DNA is TGTGCCTGGAATATCGGCCAAAGGGGTGAAAAACTGTTTTTT. Its translation: CAWNIGQRGEKLFF.

This clonotype has a count of ten or more. V and J are TRBV28 and TRBJ2-6; D is undetermined. The V end was cut by 3 bases, the J end by 1 base, with 10 bases between. This CDR3 spans 16 amino acids. Germline V gene lookup returns CDR1 MDHEN and CDR2 SYDVKM. CDR3 sequence (DNA): TGTGCCAGCAGTTTCCCCACCGGGTCTGGGGCCAACGTCCTGACTTTC. Translated: CASSFPTGSGANVLTF.

This clonotype was counted ten times or more. The rearrangement links TRBV29-1 to TRBJ2-3; 14 bases map to TRBD2. Per the germline V gene, CDR1 is SQVTM and CDR2 is ANQGSEA. CDR3 size: 15 residues. The V gene end was trimmed by 6 bases and the J gene end by 5 bases; junction bases not matched to a gene: 7. CDR3 coding DNA: TGCAGCGTCGCGACTAGCGGGGGGGCCGGAGATACGCAGTATTTT. Its translation is CSVATSGGAGDTQYF.

This clonotype was observed a few times. J is TRBJ2-1 and V is TRBV30; D possibly matches TRBD1 or TRBD2 (5 bases each). The CDR3 runs to 13 residues. Germline assignment: CDR1 GTSNPN and CDR2 SVGIG (reference sequence). The germline V and J ends were trimmed by 3 bases and 12 bases, with 18 bases remaining between them. CDR3 nucleotides: TGTGCCTGGAGACCCCTCCGGGGCAGTGGGCAGTTCTTC. It translates to CAWRPLRGSGQFF.

This clonotype has a handful of counts. The V call is TRBV19, the J call TRBJ2-1; D is perhaps TRBD2 (6 bases). This CDR3 is 15 amino acids long. The germline V and J ends were trimmed by 3 bases and 7 bases, with 16 bases remaining between them. Germline V gene data show CDR1 as LNHDA and CDR2 as SQIVND (reference sequence). In nucleotides, the CDR3 is TGTGCCAGTAGTATTTCGCCTAGCGTGGGGAATGAGCAGTTCTTC. Amino acid sequence: CASSISPSVGNEQFF.

The chain carries TRBV12-3 or TRBV12-4 and TRBJ1-3; D not resolved. The CDR3 contains 16 residues. Trimming removed 3 bases at V and 2 bases at J, with 14 bases between. CDR3 sequence (DNA): TGTGCCAGCAGTTTGGGGATCTCCGGAGCTGGAAACACCATATATTTT. Its translation is CASSLGISGAGNTIYF.

In its sample, this clonotype was seen many times. V usage is TRBV12-3 or TRBV12-4 and J usage is TRBJ1-6; no reliable D call. The CDR3 has 15 residues. Trimming took off 4 bases at V and 3 bases at J, with 10 bases between the two ends. CDR3 protein: CASSSARDYNSPLHF. The CDR3 nucleotides read TGTGCCAGCAGTTCGGCCCGCGACTATAATTCACCCCTCCACTTT.

Notes on this clonotype: One junction end does not reproduce the germline sequence, and a read error may be involved. This chain uses TRBV25-1 with TRBJ2-2, with TRBD2 matching over 8 bases. Germline V CDR1 and CDR2: MGHDK, SYGVNS. The CDR3 length is 16 residues. The CDR3 DNA is TGTGCCAGCAGTGGCGCGGGAGGCCCGAACGCCGGGGAGCTGTTTTTT. The encoded protein is CASSGAGGPNAGELFF. Full variable domain (outside the CDR3, taken from reference TRBV25-1 and TRBJ2-2): EADIYQTPRYLVIGTGKKITLECSQTMGHDKMYWYQQDPGMELHLIHYSYGVNSTEKGDLSSESTVSRIRTEHFPLTLESARPSHTSQYLCASSGAGGPNAGELFFGEGSRLTVL.

The V and J genes are TRBV20-1 and TRBJ1-4, with 7 bases lining up with TRBD1. This CDR3 spans 12 amino acids. Per germline, CDR1 DFQATT and CDR2 SNEGSKA (reference sequence). V lost 6 bases, J lost 8 bases, and 6 bases stayed unmatched. CDR3 coding DNA: TGCAGTGCCTCCGGGACAGTCGAAAAACTGTTTTTT. Its translation is CSASGTVEKLFF.

The chain joins TRBV7-2 to TRBJ1-1; 10 nucleotides align to TRBD1. CDR1 SGHTA and CDR2 FQGNSA come from the germline V gene. Germline trimming cut 3 bases from V and 7 bases from J; bases unmatched to any gene: 5. The CDR3 has 14 amino acids. The CDR3 loop reads CASSLDRGFGEAFF. The CDR3 DNA is TGTGCCAGCAGCTTGGACAGGGGGTTTGGTGAAGCTTTCTTT.

This clonotype has only a few counts. A much larger clone sits a single nucleotide away, making a read error possible. The conserved closing phenylalanine or tryptophan is absent in this CDR3, likely reflecting a read error. The rearrangement joins TRBV11-3 to TRBJ1-1; perhaps TRBD1 as D (5 bases). Trimming stripped 3 bases from V and 3 bases from J, with 11 bases between. The CDR3 length is 14 residues. The germline V gene encodes CDR1 SGHNT and CDR2 YENEEA. The CDR3 loop is CASSFGGLDTEAFL. In DNA, the CDR3 is TGTGCCAGCAGCTTCGGGGGTCTGGACACTGAAGCTTTCCTT.

This clonotype was seen at least ten times. V usage is TRBV6-1 and J usage is TRBJ2-5; 11 nucleotides line up with TRBD2. CDR1 and CDR2 (germline): MNHNS, SASEGT. This CDR3 is built from 15 residues. V dropped 6 bases and J dropped 6; count of bases not matched to a gene: 9. The CDR3 region has the DNA TGTGCCAGCAGGGAGACTAGCGGGATTAGAAAGACCCAGTACTTC. Its translation is CASRETSGIRKTQYF.

Ten or more counts support this clonotype. This sequence joins TRBV6-1 and TRBJ2-1; 9 bases are a match to TRBD1. This CDR3 comprises 15 residues. With V trimmed by 3 bases and J by 0 bases, 0 bases remained unmatched. Germline V gene data show CDR1 as MNHNS and CDR2 as SASEGT. The DNA for the CDR3 is TGTGCCAGCAGTGAGGGACAGGGCTCCTACAATGAGCAGTTCTTC. Protein: CASSEGQGSYNEQFF.

This clonotype was detected many times. This rearrangement joins TRBV30 to TRBJ2-2, with 8 bases that match TRBD1. This CDR3 spans 16 amino acids. After removal of 4 bases from V and 1 base from J, the junction contained 8 bases not matched to a gene. Germline V CDR1 and CDR2: GTSNPN, SVGIG (reference sequence). CDR3 nucleotide sequence: TGTGCCTGGACCCTGCCGGGGACAGGGAACACCGGGGAGCTGTTTTTT. As protein: CAWTLPGTGNTGELFF.

This clonotype was counted only a few times. The chain links TRBV6-2 or TRBV6-3 to TRBJ1-2; TRBD1 matches at 7 bases. The CDR3 is 11 amino acids. Per germline, CDR1 MNHEY and CDR2 SVGEGT. V was pared by 10 bases and J by 7 bases, with 6 bases of the junction left unmatched. In nucleotides, the CDR3 is TGTGCCACCGGACAGGTTGGTGGCTACACCTTC. This codes for CATGQVGGYTF.

In its sample, this clonotype was seen many times. The rearrangement joins TRBV2 to TRBJ2-7, with 7 positions matching TRBD1. CDR1 SNHLY and CDR2 FYNNEI come from the germline V gene. This CDR3 spans 14 amino acids. With V trimmed by 7 bases and J by 2 bases, 8 bases remained unmatched. The CDR3 DNA reads TGTGCCAGCACCAGTCTAAGGGGGCCCTACGAGCAGTACTTC. The encoded protein is CASTSLRGPYEQYF.

This clonotype was observed a handful of times. The chain recombines TRBV27 with TRBJ1-2; weak D call: TRBD1 (6 bases). Germline loops: CDR1 MNHEY, CDR2 SMNVEV (reference sequence). The CDR3 extends over 13 amino acids. With 8 bases removed from V and 3 bases from J, the gap between germline ends came to 13 bases. The CDR3 region has the DNA TGTGCCAGCGCCCGACAGGACTACTATGGCTACACCTTC. It encodes CASARQDYYGYTF.

There are many counts of this clonotype. The chain joins TRBV20-1 to TRBJ1-1; D is ambiguous. CDR1 DFQATT and CDR2 SNEGSKA come from the germline V gene (reference sequence). The V gene lost 0 bases and the J gene lost 4 bases, with 9 bases spanning the gap. The CDR3 loop spans 13 amino acids. This CDR3 reads CSARDFESTEAFF. CDR3 sequence (DNA): TGCAGTGCTAGAGATTTCGAGAGCACTGAAGCTTTCTTT.